The 22 T cell receptor beta chains in this list originate from one sample, sequenced in a study of blood T cell repertoires in COVID-19. Here immunoSEQ multiplex PCR was the method, and the copy in TCRdb shows in-frame clones only, minus some. The sample shows 130,000 to 150,000 clones, approximately 80% of them seen only once. The source material was peripheral blood. All receptors come from a human donor in a cohort sampled during active COVID-19.

Points on this clone: One end of the junction is discordant with germline, which a read error may explain. In the same sample, other DNA sequences code for this CDR3. The J gene is TRBJ2-5, the V gene TRBV7-9, with 11 bases matching TRBD2. In germline, CDR1 is SEHNR, CDR2 FQNEAQ (reference sequence). The CDR3 totals 14 residues. The CDR3 DNA follows: TGTGCCAGCAGCCTAGCGGGGGGCCAAGAGACCCAGTACTTC. This gives the protein CASSLAGGQETQYF.

The chain uses TRBV4-1 and TRBJ1-6; TRBD1 might be the D (6 bases). CDR1 and CDR2 from the germline V gene are MGHRA and YSYEKL. The V gene lost 2 bases and the J gene lost 7 bases, with 15 bases spanning the gap. CDR3 length: 16 residues. This CDR3 is CASSQWLGQQNSPLHF. Here the CDR3 DNA reads TGCGCCAGCAGCCAATGGTTAGGACAGCAGAATTCACCCCTCCACTTT.

This clone has a handful of counts. J is TRBJ1-2 and V is TRBV27, with D possibly being TRBD1 (6 bases). Germline CDR1 is MNHEY and CDR2 is SMNVEV (reference sequence). V dropped 0 bases and J dropped 5 bases, with 19 bases sitting between them. The CDR3 runs to 17 residues. The DNA of the CDR3 is TGTGCCAGCAGTTTATCGGCCCAGGGGACCTTTTGGTATGGCTACACCTTC. Its translation: CASSLSAQGTFWYGYTF.

The chain couples TRBV11-2 to TRBJ2-4; no firm D call. The CDR3 totals 11 residues. Trimming removed 4 bases at V and 10 bases at J, with 8 bases between. The germline gives CDR1 SGHAT, CDR2 FQNNGV. Here the CDR3 reads CASSSSVIQYF. DNA for the CDR3: TGTGCCAGCAGCTCCTCAGTGATTCAGTACTTC. The full variable domain, with the rest looked up from reference TRBV11-2 and TRBJ2-4, is EAGVAQSPRYKIIEKRQSVAFWCNPISGHATLYWYQQILGQGPKLLIQFQNNGVVDDSQLPKDRFSAERLKGVDSTLKIQPAKLEDSAVYLCASSSSVIQYFGAGTRLSVL.

The chain employs TRBV5-1 and TRBJ1-1; 8 bases are a match to TRBD1. Germline CDR1 is SGHRS and CDR2 is YFSETQ. J gave up 3 bases and V 4 bases, and 8 bases lay outside the gene matches. CDR3 length equals 15 residues. CDR3 sequence reads: CASSHGQGRDTEAFF. The DNA for the CDR3 is TGCGCCAGCAGCCATGGACAGGGCAGGGACACTGAAGCTTTCTTT.

This chain links TRBV4-1 with TRBJ1-5; no clear D. CDR1 and CDR2 (germline): MGHRA, YSYEKL. The CDR3 has 16 residues. The ends were cut back, 0 bases at V and 3 bases at J, with 12 bases in the middle. For the CDR3, the DNA is TGCGCCAGCAGCCAAGAACCACAGCCAACCAATCAGCCCCAGCATTTT. It specifies CASSQEPQPTNQPQHF.

This clone was seen a handful of times. The chain links TRBV28 to TRBJ2-1, with 11 bases aligning to TRBD1. This CDR3 region has 13 residues. Trimming cost V 5 bases and J 14 bases; bases outside gene matches: 8. Germline values: CDR1 MDHEN, CDR2 SYDVKM. CDR3 loop: CASSRAWDRGEFF. CDR3 DNA sequence: TGTGCCAGCAGTCGGGCTTGGGACAGGGGGGAGTTCTTC.

V is TRBV28 and J is TRBJ1-5; no clear D. The CDR3 runs to 15 residues. The V end lost 5 bases, the J end lost 1 base, and 12 bases lay between the germline ends. Germline V lookup: CDR1 MDHEN, CDR2 SYDVKM. CDR3 sequence: CASSPAGGSNQPQHF. In DNA form, the CDR3 reads TGTGCCAGCAGTCCCGCGGGTGGGAGCAATCAGCCCCAGCATTTT.

The V and J genes are TRBV6-5 and TRBJ2-6; 8 bases agree with TRBD2. Per the germline V gene, CDR1 is MNHEY and CDR2 is SVGAGI. J lost 4 bases, V lost 10 bases, and 3 bases had no gene match. The CDR3 extends over 13 amino acids. The CDR3 loop reads CATGGAGANVLTF. CDR3 nucleotide sequence: TGTGCCACCGGGGGGGCAGGGGCCAACGTCCTGACTTTC.

The V and J genes are TRBV29-1 and TRBJ1-2; no clear D gene. The CDR3 length is 13 residues. The V end lost 3 bases, the J end lost 0 bases, and 8 bases lay between the germline ends. Germline CDR1 and CDR2: SQVTM and ANQGSEA. The CDR3 sequence: CSVENRANYGYTF. The CDR3 DNA reads as TGCAGCGTTGAGAATCGGGCTAACTATGGCTACACCTTC.

This sequence joins TRBV7-2 and TRBJ2-5; maybe TRBD1 (7 bases). The germline V gene encodes CDR1 SGHTA and CDR2 FQGNSA. Trimming took 6 bases from V and 5 from J, leaving 10 bases between them. This CDR3 is 12 amino acids long. Written as DNA, the CDR3 is TGTGCCAGCAGTTCAGGGGGGGAGACCCAGTACTTC. It codes for CASSSGGETQYF.

The rearrangement joins TRBV23-1 to TRBJ1-1; no firm D call. TRBV23-1 belongs to the ORF category, with a function that is uncertain. The CDR3 covers 13 residues. V was pared by 9 bases and J by 1 base, with 12 bases between. This CDR3 is CASHNGGNTEAFF. The CDR3 DNA follows: TGCGCCAGTCACAATGGAGGGAACACTGAAGCTTTCTTT.

This clone was detected only once. This rearrangement joins TRBV9 to TRBJ1-3; D is perhaps TRBD1 (5 bases). Germline V lookup: CDR1 SGDLS, CDR2 YYNGEE. The CDR3 loop spans 13 amino acids. With 6 bases removed from V and 0 bases from J, the gap between germline ends came to 7 bases. The CDR3 DNA reads TGTGCCAGCATGGACAACTCTGGAAACACCATATATTTT. Its protein product is CASMDNSGNTIYF.

The chain carries TRBV3-1 (or the pseudogene TRBV3-2) and TRBJ1-1; 7 positions agree with TRBD1. Germline V gene data show CDR1 as LGHDT and CDR2 as YNNKEL (reference sequence). The CDR3 spans 15 residues. Trimming removed 3 bases from V and 3 bases from J; junction bases left unmatched: 7. Here the CDR3 DNA reads TGTGCCAGCAGCCATGCCGACAGGGTCCACACTGAAGCTTTCTTT. As protein: CASSHADRVHTEAFF.

The chain joins TRBV10-3 to TRBJ1-1; possible D gene TRBD1, 6 bases. Germline-derived CDR1 and CDR2 are ENHRY and SYGVKD. The CDR3 spans 14 residues. Trimming cost V 6 bases and J 2 bases, with 13 bases left between them. In DNA form, the CDR3 reads TGTGCCATCAGCCCGGACAGTTTTAACACTGAAGCTTTCTTT. Its translation: CAISPDSFNTEAFF.

The V and J genes are TRBV2 and TRBJ2-3, with 7 bases matching TRBD2. Germline V gives CDR1 SNHLY, CDR2 FYNNEI. The length of the CDR3 is 14 residues. V was clipped by 6 bases and J by 3 bases; unmatched bases: 6. The CDR3: CASSPGLGTDTQYF. CDR3 in DNA: TGTGCCAGCAGCCCCGGACTAGGGACAGATACGCAGTATTTT.

J is TRBJ2-1 and V is TRBV2; TRBD2 matches at 13 bases. V lost 6 bases to trimming and J lost 9 bases; unmatched junction nucleotides: 5. CDR1 is SNHLY, CDR2 FYNNEI, per germline. The CDR3 is 14 amino acids. CDR3 coding DNA: TGTGCCAGCAGGTTGGGACTAGCGGGGACTGAGCAGTTCTTC. Its translation is CASRLGLAGTEQFF.

The V and J genes are TRBV30 and TRBJ2-2, with a weak D call TRBD2 (5 bases). Germline assignment: CDR1 GTSNPN and CDR2 SVGIG (reference sequence). Trimming took off 2 bases at V and 8 bases at J, with 12 bases between the two ends. The CDR3 is 13 amino acids. CDR3 nucleotide sequence: TGTGCCTGGAGTTCGGACTCTAGGGGGGAGCTGTTTTTT. Translating it yields CAWSSDSRGELFF.

V and J are TRBV28 and TRBJ1-5; 7 bases agree with TRBD1. Germline CDR1 MDHEN, CDR2 SYDVKM. This CDR3 contains 15 residues. After removal of 8 bases from V and 2 bases from J, the junction contained 9 bases not matched to a gene. The CDR3 DNA reads TGTGCCAGCCTTTCGACAGGGTGGGGCAATCAGCCCCAGCATTTT. Amino acid sequence: CASLSTGWGNQPQHF.

The chain has TRBV19 and TRBJ2-7, with 9 bases aligning to TRBD1. With 6 bases clipped from V and 4 bases from J, the junction kept 10 bases outside the gene matches. Germline V gives CDR1 LNHDA, CDR2 SQIVND (reference sequence). The CDR3 loop spans 15 amino acids. CDR3: CASRTGGAGVYEQYF. DNA for the CDR3: TGTGCCAGTAGAACAGGGGGCGCCGGGGTGTACGAGCAGTACTTC.

This clone was seen once. The chain recombines TRBV19 with TRBJ2-1, with TRBD2 as a possible D gene (5 bases). The ends were cut back, 4 bases at V and 10 bases at J, with 14 bases in the middle. Germline CDR1 LNHDA, CDR2 SQIVND (reference sequence). The CDR3 runs 13 residues. Here the CDR3 reads CASSSGPAREQFF. CDR3 DNA sequence: TGTGCCAGTAGTAGCGGGCCCGCCAGGGAGCAGTTCTTC.

This clone was seen a single time. This sequence joins TRBV19 and TRBJ1-1; no clear D gene. Trimming removed 7 bases at V and 6 bases at J, with 18 bases between. Germline-derived CDR1 and CDR2 are LNHDA and SQIVND (reference sequence). This CDR3 is built from 14 residues. The CDR3: CASTLTLGGPEAFF. CDR3 nucleotides: TGTGCCAGTACCTTGACACTGGGAGGGCCTGAAGCTTTCTTT.